This T cell receptor beta chain was sequenced for a study of Tregs in tolerant kidney transplant recipients. The wider study: Sorting of CD4+CD25+CD127- cells followed roughly 3-day belatacept mixed lymphocyte reactions, sometimes with roughly 5-day graft donor restimulation. Recipient cells were told from donor cells by antibody staining. Whole-study findings and limits: Biological reproducibility was not directly addressed in this study. Tregs expanded with activated donor B cells seemed most donor-specific.

Assay used: immunoSEQ multiplex PCR; TCRdb lists only in-frame clones, some missing. The table shows about 16,000 clones, with about two thirds occurring only once. The V gene end was trimmed by 2 bases and the J gene end by 0 bases; junction bases not matched to a gene: 4. Germline-derived CDR1 and CDR2 are SGHTA and FQGTGA. The CDR3 runs to 17 residues. In the case of this clone: The antigen is not known.

The chain employs TRBV7-3 and TRBJ2-6, with TRBD2 matching over 7 bases. This TCR was recovered from a human donor in good health. The source material was Tregs from blood cultured with allogeneic cells. As DNA, the CDR3 is TGTGCCAGCAGCTTAGGGGGGACTAACTCTGGGGCCAACGTCCTGACTTTC. It yields the protein CASSLGGTNSGANVLTF.